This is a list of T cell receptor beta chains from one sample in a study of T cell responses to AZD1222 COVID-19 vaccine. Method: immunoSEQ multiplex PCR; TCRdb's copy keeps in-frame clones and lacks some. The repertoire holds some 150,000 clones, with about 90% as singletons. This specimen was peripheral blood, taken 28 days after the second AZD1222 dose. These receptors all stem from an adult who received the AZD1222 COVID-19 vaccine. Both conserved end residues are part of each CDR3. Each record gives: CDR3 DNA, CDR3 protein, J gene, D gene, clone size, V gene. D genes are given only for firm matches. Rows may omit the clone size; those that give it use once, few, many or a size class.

DNA: TGTGCCAGCAGCCACGGGACTAGCGGACAAGAGACCCAGTACTTC
CDR3: CASSHGTSGQETQYF
J: TRBJ2-5
D: TRBD2
size: -
V: TRBV3-1/TRBV3-2

DNA: TGTGCCAGCAGCACAGGGACACCCCACAATGAGCAGTTCTTC
CDR3: CASSTGTPHNEQFF
J: TRBJ2-1
D: -
size: -
V: TRBV11-2

DNA: TGTGCCAGCAGCTTGGGAGGGAAGGACTATGGCTACACCTTC
CDR3: CASSLGGKDYGYTF
J: TRBJ1-2
D: -
size: -
V: TRBV5-4

DNA: TGTGCCAGCTCACCCCCTCGCCCAGGGGGCGACTCCTACGAGCAGTACTTC
CDR3: CASSPPRPGGDSYEQYF
J: TRBJ2-7
D: TRBD1
size: -
V: TRBV18

DNA: TGTGCCAGCAGCGTAGGTCAGGGGACTGAAGCTTTCTTT
CDR3: CASSVGQGTEAFF
J: TRBJ1-1
D: -
size: -
V: TRBV9

DNA: TGTGCCACCGCGACAGGGCGAGAGACCCAGTACTTC
CDR3: CATATGRETQYF
J: TRBJ2-5
D: TRBD1
size: -
V: TRBV28

DNA: TGTGCCAGCAGCCCCCGGGAGGGACTAGTCTACGAGCAGTACTTC
CDR3: CASSPREGLVYEQYF
J: TRBJ2-7
D: TRBD2
size: -
V: TRBV9

DNA: TGCGCCAGCAGCTTGGTCCTGTTCGGTCAGGGAGAGACCCAGTACTTC
CDR3: CASSLVLFGQGETQYF
J: TRBJ2-5
D: -
size: -
V: TRBV5-1

DNA: TGCGCCAGCAGCCAAGGACAGGGTGGACCCTATTCACCCCTCCACTTT
CDR3: CASSQGQGGPYSPLHF
J: TRBJ1-6
D: TRBD1
size: -
V: TRBV5-1

DNA: TGTGCCAGCACCCAGGCGGGGGTAGGTGGCTACACCTTC
CDR3: CASTQAGVGGYTF
J: TRBJ1-2
D: -
size: -
V: TRBV7-2

DNA: TGTGCCAGCAGCGTAGGAGGGCGGGTGGGCTCCTACAATGAGCAGTTCTTC
CDR3: CASSVGGRVGSYNEQFF
J: TRBJ2-1
D: -
size: -
V: TRBV9

DNA: TGTGCCAGCAGCTTGTTCGGGACTAGCGGGAGAGGCACAGATACGCAGTATTTT
CDR3: CASSLFGTSGRGTDTQYF
J: TRBJ2-3
D: TRBD2
size: -
V: TRBV5-6

DNA: TGTGCCAGCAGTTTAGCAGGTAGTTATGGCTACACCTTC
CDR3: CASSLAGSYGYTF
J: TRBJ1-2
D: -
size: -
V: TRBV12-3/TRBV12-4

DNA: TGTGCCAGCCCAAAGGCAGGCCTCAACACCGGGGAGCTGTTTTTT
CDR3: CASPKAGLNTGELFF
J: TRBJ2-2
D: -
size: -
V: TRBV7-9

DNA: TGTGCCAGCAGCACTCTAGGCACAGATACGCAGTATTTT
CDR3: CASSTLGTDTQYF
J: TRBJ2-3
D: -
size: -
V: TRBV5-4

DNA: TGTGCCAGCATTTCCCTGTCTGGGGCCAACGTCCTGACTTTC
CDR3: CASISLSGANVLTF
J: TRBJ2-6
D: -
size: -
V: TRBV6-5

DNA: TGTGCCAGTAGTATAGGACTAGCGGGGCCAGATACGCAGTATTTT
CDR3: CASSIGLAGPDTQYF
J: TRBJ2-3
D: TRBD2
size: -
V: TRBV19

DNA: TGTGCCAGCAGCCCCACGGACGCTCTGCGAGAGACCCAGTACTTC
CDR3: CASSPTDALRETQYF
J: TRBJ2-5
D: -
size: -
V: TRBV7-3

DNA: TGTGCCAGCAGCCAGTGGACAGGGGTAACCGGGGAGCTGTTTTTT
CDR3: CASSQWTGVTGELFF
J: TRBJ2-2
D: TRBD1
size: once
V: TRBV14

DNA: TGTGGAGGGGTTAGCACCGGGGAGCTGTTTTTT
CDR3: CGGVSTGELFF
J: TRBJ2-2
D: -
size: -
V: TRBV30

DNA: TGCGCCAGCAGAGACACAGGGGCCTTTGGGGAAAAACTGTTTTTT
CDR3: CASRDTGAFGEKLFF
J: TRBJ1-4
D: TRBD1
size: -
V: TRBV5-1

DNA: TGCGCCAGCAGCCAAGAGGCGCTAGTGGGCAATCAGCCCCAGCATTTT
CDR3: CASSQEALVGNQPQHF
J: TRBJ1-5
D: -
size: -
V: TRBV4-3

DNA: TGTGCCAGCAGTTTAGGAGGGGGTGGGGATGAGCAGTTCTTC
CDR3: CASSLGGGGDEQFF
J: TRBJ2-1
D: -
size: -
V: TRBV28

DNA: TGTGCCAGCAGTGAGGGACAGGGGTTAGGTAACTATGGCTACACCTTC
CDR3: CASSEGQGLGNYGYTF
J: TRBJ1-2
D: TRBD1
size: -
V: TRBV2

DNA: TGCGCCAGCAGCCCCTACCTTAGCGGGAGTCATTATACGCAGTATTTT
CDR3: CASSPYLSGSHYTQYF
J: TRBJ2-3
D: TRBD2
size: -
V: TRBV5-1

DNA: TGTGCCAGCTCACCATTCCGGGATCAAGAGACCCAGTACTTC
CDR3: CASSPFRDQETQYF
J: TRBJ2-5
D: -
size: -
V: TRBV18